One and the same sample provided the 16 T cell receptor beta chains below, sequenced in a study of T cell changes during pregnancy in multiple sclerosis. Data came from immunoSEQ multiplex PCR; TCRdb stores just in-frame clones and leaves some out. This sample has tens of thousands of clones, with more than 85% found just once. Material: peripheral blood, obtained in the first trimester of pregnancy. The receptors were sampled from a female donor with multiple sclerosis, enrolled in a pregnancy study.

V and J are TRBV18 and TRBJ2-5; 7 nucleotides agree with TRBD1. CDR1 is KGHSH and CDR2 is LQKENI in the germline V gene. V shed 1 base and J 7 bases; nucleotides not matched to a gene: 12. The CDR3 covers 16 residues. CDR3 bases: TGTGCCAGCTCACCACGCGAGAGGGGGCAATTCGGGACCCAGTACTTC. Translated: CASSPRERGQFGTQYF. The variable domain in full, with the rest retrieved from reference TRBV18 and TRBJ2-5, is NAGVMQNPRHLVRRRGQEARLRCSPMKGHSHVYWYRQLPEEGLKFMVYLQKENIIDESGMPKERFSAEFPKEGPSILRIQQVVRGDSAAYFCASSPRERGQFGTQYFGPGTRLLVL.

CDR3 in amino acids: CASSYARGPLYGYTF. Written as DNA, the CDR3 is TGTGCCAGCAGTTACGCCAGGGGGCCCCTCTATGGCTACACCTTC. This chain links TRBV6-5 with TRBJ1-2; 8 bases are a match to TRBD1. This CDR3 region has 15 residues. V trimming: 2 bases; J trimming: 4 bases; junction bases outside the gene matches: 6. Germline V gene lookup returns CDR1 MNHEY and CDR2 SVGAGI.

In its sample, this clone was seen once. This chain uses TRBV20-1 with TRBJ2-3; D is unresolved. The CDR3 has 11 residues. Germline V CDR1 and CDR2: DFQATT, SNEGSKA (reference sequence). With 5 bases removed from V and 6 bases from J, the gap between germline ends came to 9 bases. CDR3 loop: CSAHHSDTQYF. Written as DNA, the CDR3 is TGCAGTGCTCACCACTCCGATACGCAGTATTTT.

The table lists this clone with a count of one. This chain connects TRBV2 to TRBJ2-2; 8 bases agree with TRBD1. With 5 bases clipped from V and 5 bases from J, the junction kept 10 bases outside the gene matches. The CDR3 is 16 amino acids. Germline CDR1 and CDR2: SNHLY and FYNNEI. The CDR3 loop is CASSPYPDRGTGELFF. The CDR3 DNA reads TGTGCCAGCAGTCCTTACCCCGACAGGGGAACCGGGGAGCTGTTTTTT.

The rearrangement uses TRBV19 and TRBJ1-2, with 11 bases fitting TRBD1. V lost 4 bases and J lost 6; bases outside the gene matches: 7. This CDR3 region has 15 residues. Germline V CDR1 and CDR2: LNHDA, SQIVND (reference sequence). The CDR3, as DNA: TGTGCCAGTAGTAATTGGGACAGGGGGGTAGATGGCTACACCTTC. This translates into CASSNWDRGVDGYTF.

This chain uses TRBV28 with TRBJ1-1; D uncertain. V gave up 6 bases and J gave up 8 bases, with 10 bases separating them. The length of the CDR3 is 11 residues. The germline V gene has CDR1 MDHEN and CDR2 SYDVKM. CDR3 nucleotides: TGTGCCAGCAGAGTACTGAGGGAAGCTTTCTTT. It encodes CASRVLREAFF.

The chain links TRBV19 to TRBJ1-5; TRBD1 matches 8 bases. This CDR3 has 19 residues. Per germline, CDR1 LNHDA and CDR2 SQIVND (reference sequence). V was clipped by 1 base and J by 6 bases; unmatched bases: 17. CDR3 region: CASSIGRGQAANRGQPQHF. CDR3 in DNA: TGTGCCAGTAGTATAGGGCGGGGACAGGCGGCAAACAGGGGTCAGCCCCAGCATTTT.

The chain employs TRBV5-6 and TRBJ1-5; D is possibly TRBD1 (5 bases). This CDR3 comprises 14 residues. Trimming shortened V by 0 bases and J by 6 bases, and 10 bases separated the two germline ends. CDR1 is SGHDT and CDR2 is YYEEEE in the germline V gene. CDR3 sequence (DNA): TGTGCCAGCAGCTTGGGGGGCGGTGGTCAGCCCCAGCATTTT. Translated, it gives CASSLGGGGQPQHF.

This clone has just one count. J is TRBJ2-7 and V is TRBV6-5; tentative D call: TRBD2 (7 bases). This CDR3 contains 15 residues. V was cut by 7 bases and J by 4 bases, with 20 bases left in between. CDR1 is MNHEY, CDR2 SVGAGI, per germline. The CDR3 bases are TGTGCCAGCACCGGGGGGCAGGGAGGGCGTTACGAGCAGTACTTC. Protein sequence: CASTGGQGGRYEQYF.

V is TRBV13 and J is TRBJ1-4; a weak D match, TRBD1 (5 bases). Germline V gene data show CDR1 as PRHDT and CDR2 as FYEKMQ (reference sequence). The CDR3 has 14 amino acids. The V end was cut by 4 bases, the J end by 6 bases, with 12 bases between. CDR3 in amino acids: CASSSGGGDEKLFF. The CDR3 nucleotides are TGTGCCAGCAGCTCCGGGGGAGGGGATGAAAAACTGTTTTTT.

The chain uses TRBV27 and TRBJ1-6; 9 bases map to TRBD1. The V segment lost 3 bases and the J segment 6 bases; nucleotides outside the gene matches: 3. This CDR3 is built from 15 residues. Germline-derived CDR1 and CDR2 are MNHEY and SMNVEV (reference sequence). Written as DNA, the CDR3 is TGTGCCAGCAGTTTTTGGACAGGGGTTAATTCACCCCTCCACTTT. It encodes CASSFWTGVNSPLHF.

The CDR3 sequence: CASSIGGGSYEQYF. Here the CDR3 DNA reads TGTGCCAGTAGTATAGGTGGCGGTTCCTACGAGCAGTACTTC. This rearrangement joins TRBV19 to TRBJ2-7; the D is unclear. V was trimmed by 1 base and J by 1 base, leaving 8 bases between them. Germline lookup yields CDR1 LNHDA and CDR2 SQIVND (reference sequence). The CDR3 has 14 residues.

The CDR3 sequence is CASRAQEIHTGELFF. CDR3 sequence (DNA): TGTGCCAGCAGGGCACAGGAGATCCACACCGGGGAGCTGTTTTTT. V gene TRBV9 combines with J gene TRBJ2-2; a possible D gene is TRBD1 (5 bases). Trimming shortened V by 5 bases and J by 3 bases, and 14 bases separated the two germline ends. Germline V lookup: CDR1 SGDLS, CDR2 YYNGEE. The CDR3 is 15 residues long. Full variable domain (rest looked up from reference TRBV9 and TRBJ2-2): DSGVTQTPKHLITATGQRVTLRCSPRSGDLSVYWYQQSLDQGLQFLIQYYNGEERAKGNILERFSAQQFPDLHSELNLSSLELGDSALYFCASRAQEIHTGELFFGEGSRLTVL.

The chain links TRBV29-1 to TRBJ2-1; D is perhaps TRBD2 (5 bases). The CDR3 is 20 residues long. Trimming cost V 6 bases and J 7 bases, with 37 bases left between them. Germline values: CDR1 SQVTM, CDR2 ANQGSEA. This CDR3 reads CSVRVGSGVYTVDWGNEQFF. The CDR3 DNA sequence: TGCAGCGTCCGAGTCGGATCCGGGGTCTACACGGTGGACTGGGGAAATGAGCAGTTCTTC.

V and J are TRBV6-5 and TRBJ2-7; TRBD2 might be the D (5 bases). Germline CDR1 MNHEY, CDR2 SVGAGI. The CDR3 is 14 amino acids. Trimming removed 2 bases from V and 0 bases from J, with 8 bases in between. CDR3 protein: CASSYRGTSYEQYF. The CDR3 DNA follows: TGTGCCAGCAGTTACCGGGGAACCTCCTACGAGCAGTACTTC.

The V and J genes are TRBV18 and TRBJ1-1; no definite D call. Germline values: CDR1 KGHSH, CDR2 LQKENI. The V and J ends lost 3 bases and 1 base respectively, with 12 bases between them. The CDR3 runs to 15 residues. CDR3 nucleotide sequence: TGTGCCAGCTCACCTCCCCCCACAGCGAACACTGAAGCTTTCTTT. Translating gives CASSPPPTANTEAFF.